This section outlines one T cell receptor (beta chain) sequence together with its context. The sample belongs to a study of blood T cell repertoires in COVID-19. The wider study: Whether acute or convalescent, the COVID-19 samples came from the United States, Italy and Spain. Nucleic acid was either cDNA or gDNA, and it came from T cells, B-cell-depleted T cells, or PBMCs.

Source study methods: Reference gene primers were amplified, and this amplification served to estimate nucleated cell counts. Clones were sequenced by immunoSEQ multiplex PCR, and TCRdb holds only the in-frame ones, with some missing. V, J and clone size are those of that table, while D and trimming were read from the DNA. The sample consists of 65,000 to 80,000 clones, 85% to 90% of them appearing once. Source material: peripheral blood. The source is a man aged 80 or over in a cohort sampled during active COVID-19.

The CDR3 loop is CASKSGGRYQETQYF. DNA of the CDR3: TGTGCCAGCAAGAGCGGGGGCCGATACCAAGAGACCCAGTACTTC. V usage is TRBV6-4 and J usage is TRBJ2-5; the match to TRBD2 covers 8 bases. This CDR3 spans 15 amino acids. V gave up 7 bases and J gave up 0 bases; unmatched junction bases: 7. Germline V lookup: CDR1 MRHNA, CDR2 SNTAGT.